Shown below are 20 T cell receptor beta chains from a single sample sequenced in a study of T cells in Graves' hyperthyroidism and ophthalmopathy (dated by TCRdb to between 2018 and 2021). Receptor libraries were prepared by multiplex PCR. The instrument given in TCRdb is Illumina HiSeq 2000. The TCR beta CDR3 regions were amplified from the RNA transcripts. For the first round of RT-PCR on the TCR CDR3, the HTBI primer set was used together with the Qiagen OneStep RT-PCR kit. TCRdb trimmed public reads at Q25 via fastp, called clones via MiXCR and kept in-frame beta chains. Rows are combined by CDR3 protein, so each entry shows the most common genes and DNA. This sample holds over 350,000 distinct CDR3 sequences; roughly 14% were observed only once. The ten largest clones add up to less than 15% of the sample. The sequencing input was blood. These receptors were taken from a man in his late teens or twenties with Graves' ophthalmopathy.

In this sample, this clonotype turned up many times. The chain joins TRBV20-1 to TRBJ2-7; 9 bases fit TRBD1. The CDR3 consists of 16 residues. Germline lookup yields CDR1 DFQATT and CDR2 SNEGSKA (reference sequence). The V gene end was trimmed by 1 base and the J gene end by 0 bases; junction bases not matched to a gene: 7. In nucleotides, the CDR3 is TGCAGTGCTAGAGGGTCCGGGACAGGGAGCTCCTACGAGCAGTACTTC. This encodes CSARGSGTGSSYEQYF.

The sample holds a few counts of this clonotype. The genes are TRBV19 and TRBJ2-7; D is possibly TRBD2 (6 bases). This CDR3 has 15 amino acids. Trimming left V 6 bases short and J 1 base short, with 16 bases between. Looked up from germline, CDR1 is LNHDA and CDR2 is SQIVND (reference sequence). The CDR3 DNA sequence: TGTGCCAGTAGCCCACTAGCCGACCCTTCCTACGAGCAGTACTTC. The encoded protein is CASSPLADPSYEQYF.

Remarks on this clonotype: This may come from a read error, since a much larger clone is one base off. The V and J genes are TRBV18 and TRBJ2-7; a possible D gene is TRBD1 (6 bases). Germline lookup yields CDR1 KGHSH and CDR2 LQKENI. This CDR3 has 16 residues. Here the CDR3 reads CVSSLLVTGHSYEQYF. Here the CDR3 DNA reads TGTGTCAGCTCACTCCTGGTGACAGGTCACTCCTACGAGCAGTACTTC.

This clonotype was found many times. The chain joins TRBV2 to TRBJ2-1; TRBD2 is a possible D gene (7 bases). There are 14 residues in the CDR3. Germline CDR1 SNHLY, CDR2 FYNNEI. The ends were cut back, 5 bases at V and 6 bases at J, with 14 bases in the middle. The CDR3 DNA is TGTGCCAGCAGTCCCCAGGGGAGGGGCAATGAGCAGTTCTTC. Its translation: CASSPQGRGNEQFF.

The chain has TRBV5-4 and TRBJ2-1, with a weak D call TRBD1 (5 bases). The J call may be mistaken, given a closer DNA end match to TRBJ2-7. The germline gives CDR1 SGHNT, CDR2 YYREEE (reference sequence). The CDR3 covers 16 residues. CDR3 in DNA: TGTGCCAGCAGCTTGGTCAGGGAAAGCTCCTACAATGAGCAGTACTTC. Translating gives CASSLVRESSYNEQYF.

The V gene is TRBV29-1, the J gene TRBJ1-5; 9 nucleotides match TRBD1. CDR1 SQVTM and CDR2 ANQGSEA come from the germline V gene. The CDR3 extends over 12 amino acids. The J segment lost 5 bases and the V segment lost 6 bases, leaving 2 bases of the junction unmatched. The CDR3 bases are TGCAGCGTCAGACAGGGGGATCAGCCCCAGCATTTT. This sequence encodes CSVRQGDQPQHF.

J is TRBJ2-3 and V is TRBV9; 12 nucleotides align to TRBD2. Germline trimming cut 3 bases from V and 8 bases from J; bases unmatched to any gene: 10. CDR3 length: 16 amino acids. CDR1 is SGDLS and CDR2 is YYNGEE in the germline V gene. The CDR3 nucleotides read TGTGCCAGCAGCGGAAACCTAGCGGGGGGGCCTGGTACGCAGTATTTT. Translating gives CASSGNLAGGPGTQYF.

This clonotype was recorded at least ten times. The CDR3 sequence: CSVEDESGTGTYEQYF. In DNA, the CDR3 is TGCAGCGTTGAAGATGAGTCGGGGACAGGGACCTACGAGCAGTACTTC. This chain joins TRBV29-1 and TRBJ2-7, with 9 bases that match TRBD1. Looked up from germline, CDR1 is SQVTM and CDR2 is ANQGSEA. CDR3 length: 16 residues. Losses at the gene ends were 0 bases for V and 2 bases for J; bases not matched to a gene: 8.

Notes on this clonotype: Sequence at one end of the junction differs from germline and may be a read error. The chain links TRBV13 to TRBJ2-5; the D gene is possibly TRBD1 (7 bases). This CDR3 is 13 amino acids long. From germline, CDR1 is PRHDT and CDR2 FYEKMQ (reference sequence). CDR3 sequence reads: CASSRQGGEAQYF. CDR3 coding DNA: TGTGCCAGCAGCAGACAGGGAGGAGAGGCCCAGTACTTC.

Comment on this clonotype: A much larger clone differs from this one at a single base, so this may be a read error. V and J are TRBV6-1 and TRBJ2-3; 7 bases are shared with TRBD2. The V and J ends lost 6 bases and 6 bases, in that order; junction bases with no gene match: 15. The germline V gene encodes CDR1 MNHNS and CDR2 SASEGT. The CDR3 loop spans 16 amino acids. The CDR3 reads CASRTPRAGAGDTQYF. The CDR3 coding sequence is TGTGCCAGCAGGACGCCTAGGGCGGGAGCAGGCGATACGCAGTATTTT.

This clonotype was detected many times. The gene calls are TRBV24-1 and TRBJ2-7; D not resolved. Trimming cost V 5 bases and J 2 bases, with 12 bases left between them. CDR1 KGHDR and CDR2 SFDVKD come from the germline V gene. This CDR3 has 14 residues. The CDR3 bases are TGTGCCACCAGTGCCACGACACTTACCTACGAGCAGTACTTC. Its translation: CATSATTLTYEQYF.

This clonotype was observed many times. The rearrangement uses TRBV24-1 and TRBJ2-1, with TRBD2 matching 7 bases. The germline gives CDR1 KGHDR, CDR2 SFDVKD. With 5 bases clipped from V and 3 bases from J, the junction kept 6 bases outside the gene matches. The CDR3 extends over 15 amino acids. CDR3 loop: CATSGAAGIYNEQFF. CDR3 nucleotides: TGTGCCACCAGTGGGGCAGCGGGAATCTACAATGAGCAGTTCTTC.

This clonotype was seen a few times. The chain combines TRBV4-1 with TRBJ1-1, with 10 positions matching TRBD1. After removal of 2 bases from V and 12 bases from J, the junction contained 9 bases not matched to a gene. This CDR3 is 14 amino acids long. CDR1 and CDR2 (germline): MGHRA, YSYEKL. CDR3 coding DNA: TGCGCCAGCAGCCAAAAAGAGGACAGGGGGGAATCTTTCTTT. This translates into CASSQKEDRGESFF.

This clonotype was counted ten times or more. The gene calls are TRBV15 and TRBJ1-2; TRBD1 agrees at 11 bases. Germline V gives CDR1 LNHNV, CDR2 YYDKDF (reference sequence). With 0 bases clipped from V and 4 bases from J, the junction kept 1 base outside the gene matches. This CDR3 has 15 residues. Here the CDR3 reads CATSRDGTGGYGYTF. The CDR3 nucleotides are TGTGCCACCAGCAGAGATGGGACAGGGGGCTATGGCTACACCTTC.

This clonotype has a count of ten or more. The gene calls are TRBV6-1 and TRBJ2-2; the match to TRBD2 covers 12 bases. Germline CDR1 and CDR2: MNHNS and SASEGT. The CDR3 sequence is 15 residues long. V was pared by 5 bases and J by 5 bases, with 3 bases of the junction left unmatched. CDR3 nucleotide sequence: TGTGCCAGCAGTTTGACTAGCGGGAGAACCGGGGAGCTGTTTTTT. Its translation: CASSLTSGRTGELFF.

This clonotype has a count of ten or more. The gene calls are TRBV5-1 and TRBJ2-3, with TRBD2 identical over 11 bases. This CDR3 comprises 19 residues. Germline CDR1 is SGHRS and CDR2 is YFSETQ. The junction had 11 bases not matched to a gene; V was cut back by 2 bases and J by 0 bases. CDR3 bases: TGCGCCAGCAGCTTCAACCCGACTAGCGGGGTGTCTAGCACAGATACGCAGTATTTT. This translates into CASSFNPTSGVSSTDTQYF.

This clonotype was seen at least ten times. The chain uses TRBV18 and TRBJ2-3; D is undetermined. This CDR3 spans 15 amino acids. V shed 2 bases and J shed 6 bases, with 15 bases lying between them. From germline, CDR1 is KGHSH and CDR2 LQKENI. The CDR3 is CASSPSHFGADTQYF. The CDR3 DNA reads TGTGCCAGCTCACCATCCCATTTTGGAGCCGATACGCAGTATTTT.

This clonotype showed up many times. This chain connects TRBV12-3 or TRBV12-4 to TRBJ2-2; D is ambiguous. This CDR3 has 11 amino acids. The V and J ends lost 6 bases and 8 bases respectively, with 7 bases between them. CDR3 bases: TGTGCCAGCAGCCCCGGAGGGGAGCTGTTTTTT. Its translation is CASSPGGELFF.

This clonotype was recorded many times. The V call is TRBV9, the J call TRBJ1-1; D ambiguous. Per germline, CDR1 SGDLS and CDR2 YYNGEE. The CDR3 sequence is 14 residues long. V lost 0 bases, J lost 0 bases, and 6 bases lay in between. For the CDR3, the DNA is TGTGCCAGCAGCGTAGGGCCGGTGAACACTGAAGCTTTCTTT. It codes for CASSVGPVNTEAFF.

V and J are TRBV9 and TRBJ1-2; 8 bases align to TRBD1. This CDR3 is built from 18 residues. Germline CDR1 SGDLS, CDR2 YYNGEE. The junction had 19 bases not matched to a gene; V was cut back by 4 bases and J by 5 bases. This CDR3 reads CASSPRTGNPGLNYGYTF. DNA for the CDR3: TGTGCCAGCAGCCCGAGGACAGGGAACCCCGGGTTGAATTATGGCTACACCTTC.